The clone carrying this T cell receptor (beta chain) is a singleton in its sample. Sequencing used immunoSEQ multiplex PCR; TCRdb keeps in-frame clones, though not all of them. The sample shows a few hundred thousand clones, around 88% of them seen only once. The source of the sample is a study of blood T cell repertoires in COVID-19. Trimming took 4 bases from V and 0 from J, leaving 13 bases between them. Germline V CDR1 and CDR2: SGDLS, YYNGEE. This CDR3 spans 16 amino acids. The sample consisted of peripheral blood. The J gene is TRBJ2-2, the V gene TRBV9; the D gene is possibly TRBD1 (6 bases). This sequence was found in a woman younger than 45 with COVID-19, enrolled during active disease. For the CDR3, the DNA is TGTGCCAGCAGCAACCGGGACATCGCGAACACCGGGGAGCTGTTTTTT. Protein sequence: CASSNRDIANTGELFF.